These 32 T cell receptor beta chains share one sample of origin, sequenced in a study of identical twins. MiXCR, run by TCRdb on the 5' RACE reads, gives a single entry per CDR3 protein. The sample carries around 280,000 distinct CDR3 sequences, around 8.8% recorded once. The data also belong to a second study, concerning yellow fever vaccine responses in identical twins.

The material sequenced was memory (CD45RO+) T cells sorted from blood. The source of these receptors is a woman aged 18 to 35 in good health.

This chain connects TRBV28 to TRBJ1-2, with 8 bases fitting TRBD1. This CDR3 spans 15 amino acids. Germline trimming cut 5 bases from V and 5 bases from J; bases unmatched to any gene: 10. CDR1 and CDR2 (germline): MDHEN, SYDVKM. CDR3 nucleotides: TGTGCCAGCAGTAGGACAGGGTCGGGAATGTATGGCTACACCTTC. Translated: CASSRTGSGMYGYTF.

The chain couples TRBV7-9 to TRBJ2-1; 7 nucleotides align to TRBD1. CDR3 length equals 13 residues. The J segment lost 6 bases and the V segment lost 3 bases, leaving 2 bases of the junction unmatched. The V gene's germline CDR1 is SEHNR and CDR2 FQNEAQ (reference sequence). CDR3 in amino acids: CASSFRTGNEQFF. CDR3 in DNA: TGTGCCAGCAGCTTTCGGACAGGCAATGAGCAGTTCTTC.

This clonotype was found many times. The CDR3: CATTKGGRRYGYTF. Here the CDR3 DNA reads TGCGCCACCACGAAAGGGGGACGAAGATATGGCTACACCTTC. The rearrangement links TRBV5-1 to TRBJ1-2; maybe TRBD1 (6 bases). V lost 9 bases and J 5 bases, leaving 20 bases between the germline ends. The CDR3 has 14 residues. Germline lookup yields CDR1 SGHRS and CDR2 YFSETQ. Together with reference TRBV5-1 and TRBJ1-2, the CDR3 gives the full variable domain: KAGVTQTPRYLIKTRGQQVTLSCSPISGHRSVSWYQQTPGQGLQFLFEYFSETQRNKGNFPGRFSGRQFSNSRSEMNVSTLELGDSALYLCATTKGGRRYGYTFGSGTRLTVV.

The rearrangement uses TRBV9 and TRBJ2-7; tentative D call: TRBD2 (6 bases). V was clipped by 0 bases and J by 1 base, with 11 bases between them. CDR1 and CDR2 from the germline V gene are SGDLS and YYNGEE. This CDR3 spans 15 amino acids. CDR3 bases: TGTGCCAGCAGCGTAGAGCTTGGAGGGTCCTACGAGCAGTACGTC. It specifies CASSVELGGSYEQYV.

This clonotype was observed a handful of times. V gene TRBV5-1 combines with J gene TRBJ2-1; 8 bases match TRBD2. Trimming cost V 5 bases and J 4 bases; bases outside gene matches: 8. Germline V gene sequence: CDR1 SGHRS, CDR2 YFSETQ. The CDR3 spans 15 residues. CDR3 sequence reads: CASRSTSGPYNEQFF. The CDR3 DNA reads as TGCGCCAGCAGGTCCACTAGCGGACCATACAATGAGCAGTTCTTC.

DNA of the CDR3: TGTGCCAGCTCCTCCACACAGAGAGCCAGCGGGGGGACCTCCACCGGGGAGCTGTTTTTT. Protein sequence: CASSSTQRASGGTSTGELFF. The chain combines TRBV18 with TRBJ2-2, with 9 bases matching TRBD2. The length of the CDR3 is 20 residues. Germline values: CDR1 KGHSH, CDR2 LQKENI. After removal of 6 bases from V and 4 bases from J, the junction contained 21 bases not matched to a gene. Filled out from reference TRBV18 and TRBJ2-2, the complete variable domain reads NAGVMQNPRHLVRRRGQEARLRCSPMKGHSHVYWYRQLPEEGLKFMVYLQKENIIDESGMPKERFSAEFPKEGPSILRIQQVVRGDSAAYFCASSSTQRASGGTSTGELFFGEGSRLTVL.

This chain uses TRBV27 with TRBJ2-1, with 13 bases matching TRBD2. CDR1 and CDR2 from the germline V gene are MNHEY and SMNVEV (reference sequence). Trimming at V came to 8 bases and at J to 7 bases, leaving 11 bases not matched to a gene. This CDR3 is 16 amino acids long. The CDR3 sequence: CASGNILAGGRNEQFF. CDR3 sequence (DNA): TGTGCCAGCGGAAACATACTAGCGGGGGGGCGGAATGAGCAGTTCTTC.

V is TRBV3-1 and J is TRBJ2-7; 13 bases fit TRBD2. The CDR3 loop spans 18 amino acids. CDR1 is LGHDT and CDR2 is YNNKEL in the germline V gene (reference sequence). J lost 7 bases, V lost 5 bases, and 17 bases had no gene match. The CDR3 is CASSRSSPGLAGSGEQYV. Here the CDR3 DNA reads TGTGCCAGCAGCAGAAGTTCTCCGGGACTAGCGGGGTCCGGGGAGCAGTACGTC.

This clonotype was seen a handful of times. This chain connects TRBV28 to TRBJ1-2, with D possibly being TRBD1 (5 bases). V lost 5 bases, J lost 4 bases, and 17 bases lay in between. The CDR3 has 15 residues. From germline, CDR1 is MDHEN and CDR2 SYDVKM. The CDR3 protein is CASSPGPGLVYGYTF. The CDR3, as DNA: TGTGCCAGCAGTCCCGGCCCGGGGCTGGTCTATGGCTACACCTTC.

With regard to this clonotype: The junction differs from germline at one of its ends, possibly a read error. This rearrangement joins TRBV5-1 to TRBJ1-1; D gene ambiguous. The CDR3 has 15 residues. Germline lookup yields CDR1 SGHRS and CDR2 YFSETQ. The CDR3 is CASSLGHSMNIEAFF. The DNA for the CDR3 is TGCGCCAGCAGCTTGGGACACTCTATGAACATTGAAGCTTTCTTT.

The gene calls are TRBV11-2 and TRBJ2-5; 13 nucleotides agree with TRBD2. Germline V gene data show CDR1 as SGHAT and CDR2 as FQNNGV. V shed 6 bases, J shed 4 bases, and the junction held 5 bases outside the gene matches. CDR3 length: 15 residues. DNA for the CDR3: TGTGCCAGCAGTCCCGGGACTAGCGGGATAGAGACCCAGTACTTC. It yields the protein CASSPGTSGIETQYF. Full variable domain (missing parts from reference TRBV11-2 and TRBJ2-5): EAGVAQSPRYKIIEKRQSVAFWCNPISGHATLYWYQQILGQGPKLLIQFQNNGVVDDSQLPKDRFSAERLKGVDSTLKIQPAKLEDSAVYLCASSPGTSGIETQYFGPGTRLLVL.

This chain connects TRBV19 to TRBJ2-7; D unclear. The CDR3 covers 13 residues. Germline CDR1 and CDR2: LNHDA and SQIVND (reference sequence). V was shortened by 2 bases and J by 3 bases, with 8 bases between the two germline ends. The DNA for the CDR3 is TGTGCCAGTAGTATATCTTTATTCTACGAGCAGTACTTC. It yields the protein CASSISLFYEQYF.

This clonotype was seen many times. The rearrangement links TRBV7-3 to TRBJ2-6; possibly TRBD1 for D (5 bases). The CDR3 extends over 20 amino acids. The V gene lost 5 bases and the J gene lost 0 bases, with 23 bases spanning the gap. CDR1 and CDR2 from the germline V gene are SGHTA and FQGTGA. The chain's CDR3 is CASSPLLWADRFSGANVLTF. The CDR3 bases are TGTGCCAGCAGCCCACTCTTATGGGCCGACAGATTCTCTGGGGCCAACGTCCTGACTTTC.

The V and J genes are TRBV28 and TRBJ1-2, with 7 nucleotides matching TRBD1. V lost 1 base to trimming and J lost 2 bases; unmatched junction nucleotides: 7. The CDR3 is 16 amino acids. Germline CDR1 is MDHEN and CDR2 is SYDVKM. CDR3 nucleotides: TGTGCCAGCAGTTTATTACCCGCACAGGGGAACTATGGCTACACCTTC. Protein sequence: CASSLLPAQGNYGYTF.

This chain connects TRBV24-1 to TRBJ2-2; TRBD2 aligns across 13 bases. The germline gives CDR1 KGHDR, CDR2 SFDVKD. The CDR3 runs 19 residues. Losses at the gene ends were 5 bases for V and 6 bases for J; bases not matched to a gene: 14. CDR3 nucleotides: TGTGCCACCAGTGTTCCCCCGGGACTAGCGGGGACCGGGGCCGGGGAGCTGTTTTTT. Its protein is CATSVPPGLAGTGAGELFF.

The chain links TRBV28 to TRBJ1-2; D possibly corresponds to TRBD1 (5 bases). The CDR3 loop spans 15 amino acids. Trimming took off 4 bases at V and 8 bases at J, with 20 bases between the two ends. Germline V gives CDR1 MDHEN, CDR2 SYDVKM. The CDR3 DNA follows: TGTGCCAGCAGTTCTTCTTCAGGGTCTAAGGGAGGCTACACCTTC. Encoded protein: CASSSSSGSKGGYTF.

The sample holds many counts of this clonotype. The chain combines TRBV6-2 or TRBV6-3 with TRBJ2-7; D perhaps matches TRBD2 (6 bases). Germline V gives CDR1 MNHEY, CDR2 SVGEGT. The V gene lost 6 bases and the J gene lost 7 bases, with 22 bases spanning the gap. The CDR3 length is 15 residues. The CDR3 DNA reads TGTGCCAGCAGCCCGGGTCGGGGAGGATGGGAAGAGCAGTACTTC. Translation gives CASSPGRGGWEEQYF.

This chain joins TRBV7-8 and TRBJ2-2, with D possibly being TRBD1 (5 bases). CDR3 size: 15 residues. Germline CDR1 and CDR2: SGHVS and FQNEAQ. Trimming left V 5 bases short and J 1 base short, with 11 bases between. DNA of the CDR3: TGTGCCAGCAGCGTAGTAGGGGAGAACACCGGGGAGCTGTTTTTT. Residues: CASSVVGENTGELFF.

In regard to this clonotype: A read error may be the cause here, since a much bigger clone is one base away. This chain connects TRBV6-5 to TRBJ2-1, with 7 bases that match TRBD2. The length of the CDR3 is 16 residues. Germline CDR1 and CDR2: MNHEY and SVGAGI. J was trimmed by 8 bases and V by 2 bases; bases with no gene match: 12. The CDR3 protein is CASSYKLTSVYYEQFF. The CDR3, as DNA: TGTGCCAGCAGTTACAAGCTCACTAGCGTTTACTATGAGCAGTTCTTC.

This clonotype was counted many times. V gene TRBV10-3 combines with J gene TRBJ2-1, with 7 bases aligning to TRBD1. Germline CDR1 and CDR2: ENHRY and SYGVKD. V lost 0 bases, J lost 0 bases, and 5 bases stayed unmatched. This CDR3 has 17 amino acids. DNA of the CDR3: TGTGCCATCAGTGAGTCGCCGACAGGGAGCTCCTACAATGAGCAGTTCTTC. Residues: CAISESPTGSSYNEQFF.

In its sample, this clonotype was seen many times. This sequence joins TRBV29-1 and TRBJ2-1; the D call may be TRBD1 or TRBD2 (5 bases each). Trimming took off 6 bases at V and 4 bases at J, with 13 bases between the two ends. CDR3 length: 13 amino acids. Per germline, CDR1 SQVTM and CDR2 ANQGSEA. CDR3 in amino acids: CSVSRDDYNEQFF. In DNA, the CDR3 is TGCAGCGTCTCGAGGGACGATTACAATGAGCAGTTCTTC.

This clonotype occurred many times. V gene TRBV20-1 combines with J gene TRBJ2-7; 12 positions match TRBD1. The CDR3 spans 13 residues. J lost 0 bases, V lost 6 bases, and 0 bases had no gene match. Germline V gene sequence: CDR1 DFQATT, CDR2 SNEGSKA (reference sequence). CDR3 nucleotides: TGCAGTGCGGGACAGGGGGCCTCCTACGAGCAGTACGTC. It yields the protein CSAGQGASYEQYV.

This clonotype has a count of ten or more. In DNA, the CDR3 is TGTGCCAGCAGTGGGACTAGCGGGAGGGATACGCAGTATTTT. Protein sequence: CASSGTSGRDTQYF. The genes are TRBV2 and TRBJ2-3; 14 bases match TRBD2. Germline CDR1 and CDR2: SNHLY and FYNNEI. The CDR3 is 14 residues long. V shed 4 bases and J 6 bases; nucleotides not matched to a gene: 0.

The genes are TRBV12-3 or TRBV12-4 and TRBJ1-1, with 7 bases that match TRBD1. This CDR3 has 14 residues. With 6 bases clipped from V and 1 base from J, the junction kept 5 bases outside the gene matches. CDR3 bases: TGTGCCAGCAGGGGGGGGACAGCGAACACTGAAGCTTTCTTT. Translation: CASRGGTANTEAFF.

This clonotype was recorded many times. The CDR3 sequence: CASSWTAYNEQFF. CDR3 in DNA: TGTGCCAGCAGTTGGACGGCCTACAATGAGCAGTTCTTC. The rearrangement joins TRBV12-3 or TRBV12-4 to TRBJ2-1; D not resolved. The CDR3 is 13 amino acids. V lost 4 bases to trimming and J lost 2 bases, with 6 bases between them.

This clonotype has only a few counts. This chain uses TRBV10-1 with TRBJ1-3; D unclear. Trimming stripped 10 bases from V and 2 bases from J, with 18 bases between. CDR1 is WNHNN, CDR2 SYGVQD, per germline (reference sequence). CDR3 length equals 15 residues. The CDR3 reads CANGLVPSAGNTIYF. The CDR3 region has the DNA TGCGCCAACGGCTTGGTACCGTCCGCTGGAAACACCATATATTTT.

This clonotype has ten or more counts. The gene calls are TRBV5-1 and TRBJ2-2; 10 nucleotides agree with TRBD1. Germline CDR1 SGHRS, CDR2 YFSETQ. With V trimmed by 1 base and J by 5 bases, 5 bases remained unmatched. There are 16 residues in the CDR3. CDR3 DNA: TGCGCCAGCAGCTTGCCCGGGACAGGGGTTACCGGGGAGCTGTTTTTT. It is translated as CASSLPGTGVTGELFF.

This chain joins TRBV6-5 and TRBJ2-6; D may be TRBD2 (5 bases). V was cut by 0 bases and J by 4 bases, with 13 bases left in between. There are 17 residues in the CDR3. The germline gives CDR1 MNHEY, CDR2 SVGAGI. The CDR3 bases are TGTGCCAGCAGTTACTCCGGGAAAGCACCCGGGGCCAACGTCCTGACTTTC. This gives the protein CASSYSGKAPGANVLTF.

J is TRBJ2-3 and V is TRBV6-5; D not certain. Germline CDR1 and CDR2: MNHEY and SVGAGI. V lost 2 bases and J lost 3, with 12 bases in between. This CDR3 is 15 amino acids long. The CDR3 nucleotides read TGTGCCAGCAGTTACACCGGCCTGGGGACAGATACGCAGTATTTT. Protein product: CASSYTGLGTDTQYF.

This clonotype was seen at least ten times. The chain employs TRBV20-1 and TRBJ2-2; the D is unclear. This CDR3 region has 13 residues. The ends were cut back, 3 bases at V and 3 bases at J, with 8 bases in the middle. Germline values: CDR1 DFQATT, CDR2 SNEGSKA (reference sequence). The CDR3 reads CSASLLDTGELFF. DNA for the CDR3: TGCAGTGCTAGTTTATTGGACACCGGGGAGCTGTTTTTT.

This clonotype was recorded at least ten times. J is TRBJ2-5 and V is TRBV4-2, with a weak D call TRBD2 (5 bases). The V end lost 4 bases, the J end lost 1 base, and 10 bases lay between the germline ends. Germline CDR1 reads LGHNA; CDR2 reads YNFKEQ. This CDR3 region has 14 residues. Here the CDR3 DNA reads TGTGCCAGCAGCCTAGAGGCGGGCCAAGAGACCCAGTACTTC. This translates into CASSLEAGQETQYF.

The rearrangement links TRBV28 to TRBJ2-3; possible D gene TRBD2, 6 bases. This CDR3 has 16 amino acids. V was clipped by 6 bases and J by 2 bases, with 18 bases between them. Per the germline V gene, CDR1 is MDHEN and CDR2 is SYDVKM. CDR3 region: CASSPTSVAFTDTQYF. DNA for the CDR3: TGTGCCAGCAGCCCGACTAGTGTAGCTTTCACAGATACGCAGTATTTT. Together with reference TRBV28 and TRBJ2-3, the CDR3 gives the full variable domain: DVKVTQSSRYLVKRTGEKVFLECVQDMDHENMFWYRQDPGLGLRLIYFSYDVKMKEKGDIPEGYSVSREKKERFSLILESASTNQTSMYLCASSPTSVAFTDTQYFGPGTRLTVL.